This is a list of T cell receptor beta chains from one sample in a study of cytomegalovirus exposure and HLA in healthy donors. The data were produced by immunoSEQ multiplex PCR, yet TCRdb's version contains in-frame clones alone and is incomplete. The sample lists some 180,000 clones; 80% to 90% were seen once. The sequenced sample was PBMCs. The origin of the receptors is a man aged 40-50 years in good health and CMV-seropositive. Both conserved end residues are part of each CDR3. D genes are given only for firm matches. Clone size is stated in some rows and not others, as once, few, many or a class when expanded.

D	size	V	J	DNA	CDR3
NA	NA	TRBV29-1	TRBJ1-2	TGCAGCGTTGAAGAATTGACGGAGAAGGACTATGGCTACACCTTC	CSVEELTEKDYGYTF
NA	NA	TRBV6-5	TRBJ2-7	TGTGCCAGCAGAACCGGGAACTCCTACGAGCAGTACTTC	CASRTGNSYEQYF
NA	NA	TRBV19	TRBJ1-2	TGTGCCAGTAGCAACGACAGAAACTATGGCTACACCTTC	CASSNDRNYGYTF
NA	NA	TRBV6-1	TRBJ2-7	TGTGCCGGGGGGACAGTCGAGCAGTACTTC	CAGGTVEQYF
NA	NA	TRBV5-1	TRBJ1-1	TGCGCCAGCAGCTTGACGCAGGGCATAACTGAAGCTTTCTTT	CASSLTQGITEAFF
NA	NA	TRBV6-1	TRBJ2-7	TGTTCCAGCAGTGAGCCGGGGAGGAGGGGCTCCTACGAGCAGTACTTC	CSSSEPGRRGSYEQYF
NA	NA	TRBV6-5	TRBJ2-7	TGTGCCAGCAGTTACTGGGGGCGTGGGGAGCAGTACTTC	CASSYWGRGEQYF
TRBD2	once	TRBV9	TRBJ2-5	TGTGCCAGCAGCGGTAGCGGGAGTTCGGAGACCCAGTACTTC	CASSGSGSSETQYF
NA	NA	TRBV29-1	TRBJ2-1	TGCAGCGCAAAGGGGAATTCCTACAATGAGCAGTTCTTC	CSAKGNSYNEQFF
TRBD2	NA	TRBV6-1	TRBJ2-7	TGTGCCAGCAGTGAAACTAGCGGCTACGAGCAGTACTTC	CASSETSGYEQYF
NA	NA	TRBV9	TRBJ1-1	TGTGCCAGCAGCGTAGATCAGGGGTGGACTGAAGCTTTCTTT	CASSVDQGWTEAFF
TRBD1	once	TRBV7-2	TRBJ1-2	TGTGCCAGCAGCTCGACAGGGAACTATGGCTACACCTTC	CASSSTGNYGYTF
TRBD1	NA	TRBV5-6	TRBJ1-2	TGTGCCAGCAGCTCATACCCGGGACAGGGGCTGGTGGATGGCTACACCTTC	CASSSYPGQGLVDGYTF
TRBD1	NA	TRBV2	TRBJ2-7	TGTGCCAGCAGTGAGGACAGGGGCCCCTACGAGCAGTACTTC	CASSEDRGPYEQYF
TRBD1	NA	TRBV27	TRBJ2-7	TGTGCCAGCAGTCAAATGGTTTCACGACAGGGGGCAGGGTACGAGCAGTACTTC	CASSQMVSRQGAGYEQYF
TRBD2	NA	TRBV19	TRBJ2-4	TGTGCCAGTAGTATAGAGGGCGGGAGGGCCAACAGTCAGTACTTC	CASSIEGGRANSQYF
NA	NA	TRBV5-1	TRBJ2-1	TGCGCCAGCAGCTTGGTATCCAGGGGACCTCTCAATGAGCAGTTCTTC	CASSLVSRGPLNEQFF
TRBD1	NA	TRBV19	TRBJ2-7	TGTGCCAGTAGTATACAAGGGGGCAGAACCCTGAACGAGCAGTACTTC	CASSIQGGRTLNEQYF
NA	NA	TRBV2	TRBJ1-5	TGTGCCAGCAGTCAAATTCCGGGATACCAGCATTTT	CASSQIPGYQHF
TRBD1	few	TRBV6-1	TRBJ1-4	TGTGCCAGCAGTCCCCGGACAGGGAATGAAAAACTGTTTTTT	CASSPRTGNEKLFF
NA	NA	TRBV5-1	TRBJ2-1	TGCGCCAGCAGCCACATAAAGCGGCCACTTAACAATGAGCAGTTCTTC	CASSHIKRPLNNEQFF
NA	NA	TRBV7-2	TRBJ2-7	TGTGCCAGCAGCTTAGGGCCCTCGAGACTCTACGAGCAGTACTTC	CASSLGPSRLYEQYF
NA	NA	TRBV4-3	TRBJ2-3	TGCGCCAGCAGCCAGGGGATAGCGGCAGATACGCAGTATTTT	CASSQGIAADTQYF
TRBD1	few	TRBV27	TRBJ1-5	TGTGCCAGCGGTCGACAGGGGTACAATCAGCCCCAGCATTTT	CASGRQGYNQPQHF
NA	NA	TRBV5-4	TRBJ1-1	TGTGCCAGCAGCTTGGTGTCAGGAATCGCTGAAGCTTTCTTT	CASSLVSGIAEAFF
NA	NA	TRBV7-8	TRBJ2-7	TGTGCCAGCAGCCGCACAACCTACGAGCAGTACTTC	CASSRTTYEQYF
NA	NA	TRBV4-1	TRBJ2-2	TGCGCCAGCAGCCAACTTAAAGGGGGGGTGGGCGGGGAGCTGTTTTTT	CASSQLKGGVGGELFF
NA	few	TRBV13	TRBJ1-1	TGTGCCAGCAGCTTGATGACAGACATCACTGAAGCTTTCTTT	CASSLMTDITEAFF
TRBD2	NA	TRBV5-1	TRBJ2-1	TGCGCCAGCAGCGAAACTAGCGGGAGTTACGGCTCCTACAATGAGCAGTTCTTC	CASSETSGSYGSYNEQFF
TRBD1	NA	TRBV7-8	TRBJ2-1	TGTGCCAGCAGCCGGAGTGGGACAGAATACAATGAGCAGTTCTTC	CASSRSGTEYNEQFF
TRBD1	NA	TRBV5-4	TRBJ1-2	TGTGCCGGCAGCTTCCCCGGGACAGGGGCGCTCTATGGCTACACCTTC	CAGSFPGTGALYGYTF
TRBD1	NA	TRBV5-6	TRBJ1-1	TGTGCCAGCAGCTTGGGGGCAGGGGGCACTGAAGCTTTCTTT	CASSLGAGGTEAFF
NA	NA	TRBV6-4	TRBJ1-2	TGTGCCAGCAGTGATACAGGGAGCGTTTTCGATGGCTACACCTTC	CASSDTGSVFDGYTF
TRBD1	NA	TRBV6-5	TRBJ2-2	TGTGCCAGCAGCACCGGGACAGGGTACGCCGGGGAGCTGTTTTTT	CASSTGTGYAGELFF
NA	NA	TRBV11-3	TRBJ1-1	TGTGCCAGCAGCTTAGGGCAGGGAGGCACTGAAGCTTTCTTT	CASSLGQGGTEAFF
NA	NA	TRBV19	TRBJ2-3	TGTGCCAGTAGTACACTAGGACGGGATACGCAGTATTTT	CASSTLGRDTQYF
TRBD1	NA	TRBV19	TRBJ1-1	TGTGCCAGTAGTACCCAGGGGGCAGTTCGGGCTTTCTTT	CASSTQGAVRAFF
NA	NA	TRBV27	TRBJ1-2	TGTGCCAGCAGTCCCACTCCCAGGGGCGAGGAGGATGGCTACACCTTC	CASSPTPRGEEDGYTF
NA	NA	TRBV29-1	TRBJ2-7	TGCAGCGTTGAAAGGGGGAACGAGCAGTACTTC	CSVERGNEQYF
NA	once	TRBV19	TRBJ2-1	TGTGCCAGTAGTAACGCGGAGCGGACGATTAATGAGCAGTTCTTC	CASSNAERTINEQFF
NA	NA	TRBV10-2	TRBJ1-5	TGCGCCAGCAGTGAGACGGGAGGGGTTGGCAATCAGCCCCAGCATTTT	CASSETGGVGNQPQHF
TRBD2	NA	TRBV7-3	TRBJ2-1	TGTGCCAGCAGCTTAATCGCTAGCGGGGGCAATGAGCAGTTCTTC	CASSLIASGGNEQFF
NA	NA	TRBV7-9	TRBJ1-1	TGTTCCAGCAGCTTCAATAGATTTGGGAACACTGAAGCTTTCTTT	CSSSFNRFGNTEAFF